This T cell receptor beta chain was identified during a study of identifying expanded T cells in peripheral blood. Study-level findings and limits: Differentially abundant clones: roughly 1.2 between replicates, around 16 at two to three weeks, around 20 at four. Two-week clone count variance significantly increased as total template count grew.

During the collection period, no donor immune events like infections were recorded. Sequenced by immunoSEQ multiplex PCR; TCRdb stores in-frame clones only, minus some. This repertoire shows 130,000 or so clones, more than 75% found once; its top ten account for less than 4%. Germline V CDR1 and CDR2: MNHEY, SVGAGI. V lost 6 bases to trimming and J lost 5 bases, with 10 bases between them. The CDR3 runs to 12 residues. There are a few counts of this clone. Its antigen is not identified. The sequence was collected from a person aged 18 to 75 in good health. The chain combines TRBV6-5 with TRBJ1-2, with D unresolved. The sequencing input was blood. CDR3 nucleotide sequence: TGTGCCAGCAGAACCACACGGTATGGCTACACCTTC. Amino acids: CASRTTRYGYTF.